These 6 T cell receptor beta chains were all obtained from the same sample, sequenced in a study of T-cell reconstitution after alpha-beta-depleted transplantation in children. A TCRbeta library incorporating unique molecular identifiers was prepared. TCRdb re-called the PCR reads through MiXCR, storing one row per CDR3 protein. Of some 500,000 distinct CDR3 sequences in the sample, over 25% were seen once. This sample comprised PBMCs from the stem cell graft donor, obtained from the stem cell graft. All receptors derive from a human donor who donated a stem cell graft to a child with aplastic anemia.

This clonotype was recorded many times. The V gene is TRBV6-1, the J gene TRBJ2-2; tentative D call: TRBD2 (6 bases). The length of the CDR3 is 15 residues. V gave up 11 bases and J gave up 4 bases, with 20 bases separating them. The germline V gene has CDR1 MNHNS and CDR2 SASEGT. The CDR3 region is CAVRDGSTGTGELFF. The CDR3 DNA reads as TGTGCCGTCAGGGACGGGAGTACGGGCACCGGGGAGCTGTTTTTT.

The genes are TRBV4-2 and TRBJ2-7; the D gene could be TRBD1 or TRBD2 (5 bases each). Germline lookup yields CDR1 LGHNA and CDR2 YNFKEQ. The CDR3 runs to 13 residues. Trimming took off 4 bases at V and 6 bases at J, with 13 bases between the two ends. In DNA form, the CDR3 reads TGTGCCAGCAGCCTAATCTCAGGGACCGAGCAGTACTTC. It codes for CASSLISGTEQYF.

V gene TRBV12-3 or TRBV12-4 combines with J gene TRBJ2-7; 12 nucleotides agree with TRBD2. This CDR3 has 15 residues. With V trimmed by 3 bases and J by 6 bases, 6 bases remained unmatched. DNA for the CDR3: TGTGCCAGCAGTTTTACTAGCGGGAGGATTGGCGAGCAGTACTTC. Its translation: CASSFTSGRIGEQYF.

The CDR3 DNA reads as TGTGCCACCCAAGCGGGAGTGTCGACAGATACGCAGTATTTT. Amino acid sequence: CATQAGVSTDTQYF. The V call is TRBV6-6, the J call TRBJ2-3; 8 bases line up with TRBD2. From germline, CDR1 is MNHNY and CDR2 SVGAGI (reference sequence). Germline trimming cut 10 bases from V and 3 bases from J; bases unmatched to any gene: 9. The CDR3 is made up of 14 amino acids.

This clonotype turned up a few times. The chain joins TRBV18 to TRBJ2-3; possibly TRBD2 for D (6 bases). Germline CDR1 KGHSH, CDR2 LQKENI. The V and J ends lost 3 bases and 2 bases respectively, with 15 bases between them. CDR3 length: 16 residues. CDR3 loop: CASSPSSGTPTDTQYF. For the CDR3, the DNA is TGTGCCAGCTCACCGTCATCCGGGACTCCCACAGATACGCAGTATTTT.

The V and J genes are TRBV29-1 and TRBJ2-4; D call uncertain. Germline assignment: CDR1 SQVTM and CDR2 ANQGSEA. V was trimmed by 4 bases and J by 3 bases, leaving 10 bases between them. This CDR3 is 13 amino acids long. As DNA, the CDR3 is TGCAGCGTTGTCACGGTGCTCAAAAACATTCAGTACTTC. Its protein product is CSVVTVLKNIQYF.